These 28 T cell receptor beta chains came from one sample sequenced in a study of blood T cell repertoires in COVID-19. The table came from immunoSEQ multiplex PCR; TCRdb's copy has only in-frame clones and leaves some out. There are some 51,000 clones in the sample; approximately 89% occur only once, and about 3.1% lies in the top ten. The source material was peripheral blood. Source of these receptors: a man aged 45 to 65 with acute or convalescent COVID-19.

The CDR3 sequence is CASSQQGRVTEAFF. CDR3 nucleotides: TGTGCCAGCAGCCAACAGGGGAGGGTAACTGAAGCTTTCTTT. The chain recombines TRBV14 with TRBJ1-1; a possible D gene is TRBD1 (6 bases). V was cut by 2 bases and J by 5 bases, with 12 bases left in between. CDR1 is SGHDN, CDR2 FVKESK, per germline. The CDR3 is made up of 14 amino acids.

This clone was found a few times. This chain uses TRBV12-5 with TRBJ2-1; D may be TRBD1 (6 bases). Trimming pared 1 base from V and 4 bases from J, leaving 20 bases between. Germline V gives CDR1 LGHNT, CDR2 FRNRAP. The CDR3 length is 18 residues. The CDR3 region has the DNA TGTGCTAGTGGTTTGGGGGGCCAAGGACAGATAACTTACAATGAGCAGTTCTTC. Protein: CASGLGGQGQITYNEQFF.

CDR3: CASSPSGTGFTDTQYF. CDR3 in DNA: TGTGCCAGCAGCCCATCCGGGACAGGATTCACAGATACGCAGTATTTT. The chain recombines TRBV7-3 with TRBJ2-3; TRBD1 agrees at 8 bases. CDR3 length: 16 amino acids. Unmatched junction bases numbered 9, after V lost 5 bases and J lost 2 bases. Germline V CDR1 and CDR2: SGHTA, FQGTGA.

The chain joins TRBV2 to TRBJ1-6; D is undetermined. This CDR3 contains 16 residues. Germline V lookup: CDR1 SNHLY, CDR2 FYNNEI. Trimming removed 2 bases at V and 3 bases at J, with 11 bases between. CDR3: CASSERGGSYNSPLHF. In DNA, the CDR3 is TGTGCCAGCAGTGAACGGGGTGGCAGCTATAATTCACCCCTCCACTTT.

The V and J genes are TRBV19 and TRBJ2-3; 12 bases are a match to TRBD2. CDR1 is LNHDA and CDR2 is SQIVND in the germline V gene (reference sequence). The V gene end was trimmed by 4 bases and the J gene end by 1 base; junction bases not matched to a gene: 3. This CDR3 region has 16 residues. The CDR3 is CASSTLAGGGTDTQYF. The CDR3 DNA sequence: TGTGCCAGTAGTACGCTAGCGGGGGGGGGCACAGATACGCAGTATTTT.

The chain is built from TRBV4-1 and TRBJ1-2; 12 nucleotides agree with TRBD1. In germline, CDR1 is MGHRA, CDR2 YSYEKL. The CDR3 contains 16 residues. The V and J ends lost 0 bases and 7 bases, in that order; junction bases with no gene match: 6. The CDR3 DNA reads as TGCGCCAGCAGCCAAGAGCCGGGACAGGGGGCTGGTGGCTACACCTTC. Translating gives CASSQEPGQGAGGYTF.

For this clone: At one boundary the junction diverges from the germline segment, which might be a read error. The CDR3 region is CASSRGTIMVF. CDR3 nucleotides: TGTGCCAGCTCACGGGGGACAATCATGGTTTTT. The chain combines TRBV18 with TRBJ2-3; TRBD1 might be the D (6 bases). CDR3 length: 11 amino acids. Germline CDR1 reads KGHSH; CDR2 reads LQKENI.

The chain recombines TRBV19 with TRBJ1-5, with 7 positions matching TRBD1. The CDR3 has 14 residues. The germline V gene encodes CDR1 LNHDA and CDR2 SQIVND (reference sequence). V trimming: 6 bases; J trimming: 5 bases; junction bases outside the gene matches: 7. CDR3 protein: CASSLQGVDQPQHF. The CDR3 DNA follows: TGTGCCAGTAGCCTCCAGGGGGTGGATCAGCCCCAGCATTTT.

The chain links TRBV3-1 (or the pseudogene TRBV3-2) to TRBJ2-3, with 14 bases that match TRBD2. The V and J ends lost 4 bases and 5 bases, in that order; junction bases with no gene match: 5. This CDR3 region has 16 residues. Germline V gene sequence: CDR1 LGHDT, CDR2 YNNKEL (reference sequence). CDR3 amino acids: CASSPRLAGGRDTQYF. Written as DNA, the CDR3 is TGTGCCAGCAGCCCCCGACTAGCGGGGGGGCGAGATACGCAGTATTTT.

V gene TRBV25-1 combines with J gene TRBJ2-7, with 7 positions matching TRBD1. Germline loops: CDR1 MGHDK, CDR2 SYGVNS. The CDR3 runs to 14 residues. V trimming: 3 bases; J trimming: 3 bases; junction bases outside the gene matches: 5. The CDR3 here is CASSETGILYEQYF. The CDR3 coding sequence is TGTGCCAGCAGTGAGACAGGGATTCTCTACGAGCAGTACTTC.

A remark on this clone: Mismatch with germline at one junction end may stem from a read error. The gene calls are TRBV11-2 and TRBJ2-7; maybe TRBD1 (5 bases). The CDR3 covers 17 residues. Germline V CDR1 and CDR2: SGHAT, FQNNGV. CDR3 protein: CASSLDGNEGVLYGQYF. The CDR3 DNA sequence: TGTGCCAGCAGCTTAGATGGGAATGAAGGGGTCCTATACGGGCAGTACTTC.

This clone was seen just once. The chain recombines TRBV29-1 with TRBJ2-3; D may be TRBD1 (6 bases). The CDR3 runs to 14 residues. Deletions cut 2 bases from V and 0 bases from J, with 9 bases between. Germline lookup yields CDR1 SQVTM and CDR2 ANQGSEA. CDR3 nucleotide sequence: TGCAGCGTTGAAAGGGGACAAAGCACAGATACGCAGTATTTT. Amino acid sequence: CSVERGQSTDTQYF.

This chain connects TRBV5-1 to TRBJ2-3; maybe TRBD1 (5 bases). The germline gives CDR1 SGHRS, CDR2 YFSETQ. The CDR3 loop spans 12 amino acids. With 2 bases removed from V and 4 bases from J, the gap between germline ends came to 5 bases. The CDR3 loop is CASSFRADTQYF. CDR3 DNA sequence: TGCGCCAGCAGCTTCAGGGCAGATACGCAGTATTTT. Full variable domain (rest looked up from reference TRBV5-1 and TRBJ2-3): KAGVTQTPRYLIKTRGQQVTLSCSPISGHRSVSWYQQTPGQGLQFLFEYFSETQRNKGNFPGRFSGRQFSNSRSEMNVSTLELGDSALYLCASSFRADTQYFGPGTRLTVL.

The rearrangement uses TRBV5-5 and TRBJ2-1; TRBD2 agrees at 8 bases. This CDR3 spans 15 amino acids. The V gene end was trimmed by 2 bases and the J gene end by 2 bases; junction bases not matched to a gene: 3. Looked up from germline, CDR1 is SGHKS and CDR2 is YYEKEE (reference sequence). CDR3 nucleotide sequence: TGTGCCAGCAGCTTTCGTAGCGGGACCTACAATGAGCAGTTCTTC. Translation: CASSFRSGTYNEQFF. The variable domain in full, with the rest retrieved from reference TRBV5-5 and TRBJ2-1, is DAGVTQSPTHLIKTRGQQVTLRCSPISGHKSVSWYQQVLGQGPQFIFQYYEKEERGRGNFPDRFSARQFPNYSSELNVNALLLGDSALYLCASSFRSGTYNEQFFGPGTRLTVL.

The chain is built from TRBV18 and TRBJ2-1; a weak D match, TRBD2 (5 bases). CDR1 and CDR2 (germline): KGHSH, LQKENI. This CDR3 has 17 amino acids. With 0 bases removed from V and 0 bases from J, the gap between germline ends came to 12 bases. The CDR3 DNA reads TGTGCCAGCTCACCACCAATATACGGGAACTCCTACAATGAGCAGTTCTTC. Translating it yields CASSPPIYGNSYNEQFF. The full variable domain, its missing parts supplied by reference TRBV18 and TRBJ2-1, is NAGVMQNPRHLVRRRGQEARLRCSPMKGHSHVYWYRQLPEEGLKFMVYLQKENIIDESGMPKERFSAEFPKEGPSILRIQQVVRGDSAAYFCASSPPIYGNSYNEQFFGPGTRLTVL.

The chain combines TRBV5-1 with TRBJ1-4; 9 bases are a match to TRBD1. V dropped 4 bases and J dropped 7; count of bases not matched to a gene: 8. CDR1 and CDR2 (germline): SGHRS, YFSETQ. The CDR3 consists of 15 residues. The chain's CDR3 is CASSKGQGLFEKLFF. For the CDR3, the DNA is TGCGCCAGCAGCAAGGGACAGGGATTGTTTGAAAAACTGTTTTTT. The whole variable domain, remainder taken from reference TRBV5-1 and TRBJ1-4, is KAGVTQTPRYLIKTRGQQVTLSCSPISGHRSVSWYQQTPGQGLQFLFEYFSETQRNKGNFPGRFSGRQFSNSRSEMNVSTLELGDSALYLCASSKGQGLFEKLFFGSGTQLSVL.

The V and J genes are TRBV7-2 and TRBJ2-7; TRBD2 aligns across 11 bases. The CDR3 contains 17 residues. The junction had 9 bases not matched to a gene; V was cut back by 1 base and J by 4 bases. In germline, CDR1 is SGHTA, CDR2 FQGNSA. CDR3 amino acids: CASSLVGLAGGSYEQYF. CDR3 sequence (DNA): TGTGCCAGCAGCTTAGTTGGTCTAGCGGGGGGTTCGTACGAGCAGTACTTC.

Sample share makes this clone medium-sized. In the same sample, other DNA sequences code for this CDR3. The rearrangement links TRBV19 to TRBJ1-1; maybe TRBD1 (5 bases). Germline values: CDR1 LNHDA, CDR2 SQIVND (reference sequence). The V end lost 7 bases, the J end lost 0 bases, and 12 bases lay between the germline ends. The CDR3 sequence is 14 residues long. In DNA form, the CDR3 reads TGTGCCAGTAAAAAGGACAATTTGAACACTGAAGCTTTCTTT. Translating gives CASKKDNLNTEAFF.

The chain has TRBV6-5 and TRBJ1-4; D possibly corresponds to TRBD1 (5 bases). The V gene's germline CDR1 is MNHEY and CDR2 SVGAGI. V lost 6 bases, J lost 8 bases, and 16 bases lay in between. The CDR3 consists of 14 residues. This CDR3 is CASSLGGYGEKLFF. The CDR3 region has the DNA TGTGCCAGCAGCCTGGGGGGGTATGGAGAAAAACTGTTTTTT.

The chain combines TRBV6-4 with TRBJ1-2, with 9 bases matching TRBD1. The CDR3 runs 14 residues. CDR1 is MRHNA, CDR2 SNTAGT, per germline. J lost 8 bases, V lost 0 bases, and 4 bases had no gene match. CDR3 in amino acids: CASSDSGQGEGYTF. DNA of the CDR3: TGTGCCAGCAGTGACTCGGGACAGGGAGAGGGCTACACCTTC.

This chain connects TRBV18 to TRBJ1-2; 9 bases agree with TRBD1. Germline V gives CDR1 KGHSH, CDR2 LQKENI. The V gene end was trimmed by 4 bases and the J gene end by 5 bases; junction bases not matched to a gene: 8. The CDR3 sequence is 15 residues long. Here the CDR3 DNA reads TGTGCCAGCTCACTGGAAACCGGGACAGGGTATGGCTACACCTTC. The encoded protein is CASSLETGTGYGYTF.

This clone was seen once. CDR3 DNA sequence: TGCGCCAGCAGCCAAAGACAGGCCCTCTCTGGAAACACCATATATTTT. This translates into CASSQRQALSGNTIYF. The chain uses TRBV4-1 and TRBJ1-3, with D maybe TRBD1 (6 bases). From germline, CDR1 is MGHRA and CDR2 YSYEKL. V dropped 2 bases and J dropped 0 bases, with 11 bases sitting between them. This CDR3 is 16 amino acids long.

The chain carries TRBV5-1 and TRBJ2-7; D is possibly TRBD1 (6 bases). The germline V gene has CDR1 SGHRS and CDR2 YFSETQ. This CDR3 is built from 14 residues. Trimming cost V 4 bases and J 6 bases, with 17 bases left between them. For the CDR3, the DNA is TGCGCCAGCAGCGATTCAGGGGTCTCGGCCGAGCAGTACTTC. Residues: CASSDSGVSAEQYF.

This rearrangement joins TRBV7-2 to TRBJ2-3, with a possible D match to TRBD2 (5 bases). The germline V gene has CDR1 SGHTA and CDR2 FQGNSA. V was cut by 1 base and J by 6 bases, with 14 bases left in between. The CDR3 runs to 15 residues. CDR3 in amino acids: CASSLGAGVRDTQYF. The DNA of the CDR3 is TGTGCCAGCAGCTTAGGAGCCGGGGTCAGGGATACGCAGTATTTT.

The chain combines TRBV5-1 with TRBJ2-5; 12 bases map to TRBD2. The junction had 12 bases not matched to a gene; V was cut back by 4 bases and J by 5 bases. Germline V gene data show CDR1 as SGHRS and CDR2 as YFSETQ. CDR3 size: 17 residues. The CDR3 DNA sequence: TGCGCCAGCAGCCGGACACTAGCGGGGGGTTCTGGGGAGACCCAGTACTTC. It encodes CASSRTLAGGSGETQYF.

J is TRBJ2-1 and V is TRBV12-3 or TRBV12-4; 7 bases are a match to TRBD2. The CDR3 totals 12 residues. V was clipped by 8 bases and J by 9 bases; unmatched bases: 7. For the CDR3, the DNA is TGTGCCAGCGCGGGGGACGGGCCTGAGCAGTTCTTC. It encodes CASAGDGPEQFF.

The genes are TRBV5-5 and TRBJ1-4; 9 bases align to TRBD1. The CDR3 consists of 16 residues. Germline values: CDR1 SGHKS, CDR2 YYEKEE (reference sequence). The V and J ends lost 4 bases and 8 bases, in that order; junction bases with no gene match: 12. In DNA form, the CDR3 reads TGTGCCAGCAGCGGGAATGCCGGGACAGGGAAAGAAAAACTGTTTTTT. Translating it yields CASSGNAGTGKEKLFF.

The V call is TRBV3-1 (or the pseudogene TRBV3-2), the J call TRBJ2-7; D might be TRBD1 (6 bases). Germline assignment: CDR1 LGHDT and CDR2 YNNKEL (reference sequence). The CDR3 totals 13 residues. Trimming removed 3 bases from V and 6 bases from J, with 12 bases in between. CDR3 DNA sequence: TGTGCCAGCAGCCACCCGGGCAGGGGCGAGCAGTACTTC. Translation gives CASSHPGRGEQYF.